The source of this T cell receptor (beta chain) is a study of blood T cell repertoires in COVID-19. Study in general: Some COVID-19 samples were acute and others convalescent; all came from the United States, Italy and Spain.

Germline lookup yields CDR1 MDHEN and CDR2 SYDVKM. Trimming shortened V by 7 bases and J by 2 bases, and 22 bases separated the two germline ends. CDR3 length equals 17 residues. Profiling relied on immunoSEQ multiplex PCR, and the TCRdb table lists in-frame clones only, not all of them. The repertoire holds about 40,000 clones, with over 60% as singletons. The clonotype was recovered from a woman between 65 and 79 years old with acute or convalescent COVID-19. This rearrangement joins TRBV28 to TRBJ2-3, with TRBD2 as a possible D gene (6 bases). The sample was peripheral blood. CDR3 protein: CASTISMRAGHTDTQYF. The CDR3 DNA reads as TGTGCCAGCACCATCTCCATGAGGGCGGGGCACACAGATACGCAGTATTTT.